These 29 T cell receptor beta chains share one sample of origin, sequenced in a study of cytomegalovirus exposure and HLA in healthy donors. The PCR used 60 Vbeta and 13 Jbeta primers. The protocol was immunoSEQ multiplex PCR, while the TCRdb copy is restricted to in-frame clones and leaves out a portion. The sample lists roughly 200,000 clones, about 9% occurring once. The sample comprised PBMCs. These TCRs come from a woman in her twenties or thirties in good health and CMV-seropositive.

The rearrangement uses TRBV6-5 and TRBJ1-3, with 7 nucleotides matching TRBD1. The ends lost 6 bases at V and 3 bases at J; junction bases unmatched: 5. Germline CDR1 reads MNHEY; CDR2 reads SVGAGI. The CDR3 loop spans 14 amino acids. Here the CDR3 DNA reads TGTGCCAGCAGAAATACAGGGGATGGAAACACCATATATTTT. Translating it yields CASRNTGDGNTIYF.

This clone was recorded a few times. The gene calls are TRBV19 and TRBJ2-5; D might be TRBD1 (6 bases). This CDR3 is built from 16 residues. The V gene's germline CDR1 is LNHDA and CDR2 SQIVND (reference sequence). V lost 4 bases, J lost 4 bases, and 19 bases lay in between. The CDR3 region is CASSRGSQGTGETQYF. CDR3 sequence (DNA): TGTGCCAGTAGTAGGGGCTCACAGGGAACTGGAGAGACCCAGTACTTC. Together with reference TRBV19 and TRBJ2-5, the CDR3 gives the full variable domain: DGGITQSPKYLFRKEGQNVTLSCEQNLNHDAMYWYRQDPGQGLRLIYYSQIVNDFQKGDIAEGYSVSREKKESFPLTVTSAQKNPTAFYLCASSRGSQGTGETQYFGPGTRLLVL.

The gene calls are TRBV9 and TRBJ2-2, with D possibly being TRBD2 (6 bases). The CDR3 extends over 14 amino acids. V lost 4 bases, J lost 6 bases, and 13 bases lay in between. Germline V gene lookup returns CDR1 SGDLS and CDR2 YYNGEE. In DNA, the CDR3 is TGTGCCAGCAGCACCCTAGGAGGGGCCGGGGAGCTGTTTTTT. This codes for CASSTLGGAGELFF.

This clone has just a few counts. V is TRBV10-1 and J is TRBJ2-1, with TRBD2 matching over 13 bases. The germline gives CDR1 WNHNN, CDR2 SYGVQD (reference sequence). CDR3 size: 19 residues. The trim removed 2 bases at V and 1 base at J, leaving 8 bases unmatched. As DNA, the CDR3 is TGCGCCAGCAGTGAGGCGGGAACTAGCGGGAGGGGGTCCTACAATGAGCAGTTCTTC. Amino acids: CASSEAGTSGRGSYNEQFF.

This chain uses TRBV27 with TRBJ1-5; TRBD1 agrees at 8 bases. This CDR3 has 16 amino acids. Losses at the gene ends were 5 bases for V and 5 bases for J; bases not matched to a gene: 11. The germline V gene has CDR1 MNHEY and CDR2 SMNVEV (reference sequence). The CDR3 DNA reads TGTGCCAGCAGTCGCTTTGGGGACAGGCGCCATCAGCCCCAGCATTTT. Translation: CASSRFGDRRHQPQHF.

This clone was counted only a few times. CDR3 bases: TGTGCCAGCAGCCTACTTTCCCGCACAGATACGCAGTATTTT. Encoded protein: CASSLLSRTDTQYF. The V and J genes are TRBV6-5 and TRBJ2-3; D is ambiguous. Germline V gene lookup returns CDR1 MNHEY and CDR2 SVGAGI. This CDR3 comprises 14 residues. With 6 bases removed from V and 1 base from J, the gap between germline ends came to 11 bases.

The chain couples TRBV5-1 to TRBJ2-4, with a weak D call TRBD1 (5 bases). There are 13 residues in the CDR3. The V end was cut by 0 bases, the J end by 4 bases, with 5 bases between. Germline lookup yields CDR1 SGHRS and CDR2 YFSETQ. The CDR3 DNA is TGCGCCAGCAGCTTGGAGGGGAAAAACATTCAGTACTTC. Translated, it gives CASSLEGKNIQYF.

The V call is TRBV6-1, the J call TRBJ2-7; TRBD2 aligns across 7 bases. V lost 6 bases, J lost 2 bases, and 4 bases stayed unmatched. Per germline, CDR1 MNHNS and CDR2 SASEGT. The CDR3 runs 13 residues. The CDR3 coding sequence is TGTGCCAGCAGGAGGGACTACGCCTACGAGCAGTACTTC. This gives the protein CASRRDYAYEQYF.

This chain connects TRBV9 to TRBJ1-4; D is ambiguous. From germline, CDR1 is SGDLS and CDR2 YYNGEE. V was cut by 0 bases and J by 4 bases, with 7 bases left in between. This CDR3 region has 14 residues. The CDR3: CASSVAGINEKLFF. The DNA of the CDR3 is TGTGCCAGCAGCGTAGCGGGGATTAATGAAAAACTGTTTTTT.

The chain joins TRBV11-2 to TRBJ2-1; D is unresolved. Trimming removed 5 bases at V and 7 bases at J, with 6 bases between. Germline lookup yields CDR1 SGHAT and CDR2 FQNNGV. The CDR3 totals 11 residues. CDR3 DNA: TGTGCCAGCAGCCTAAGTAATGAGCAGTTCTTC. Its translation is CASSLSNEQFF. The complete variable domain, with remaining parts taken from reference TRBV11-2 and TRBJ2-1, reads EAGVAQSPRYKIIEKRQSVAFWCNPISGHATLYWYQQILGQGPKLLIQFQNNGVVDDSQLPKDRFSAERLKGVDSTLKIQPAKLEDSAVYLCASSLSNEQFFGPGTRLTVL.

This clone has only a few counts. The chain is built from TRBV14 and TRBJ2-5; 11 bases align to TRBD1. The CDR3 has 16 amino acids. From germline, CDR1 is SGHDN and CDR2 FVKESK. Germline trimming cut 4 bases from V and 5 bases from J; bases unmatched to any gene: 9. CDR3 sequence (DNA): TGTGCCAGCAGCCGTTTATTGGGACAGGGGGACGAGACCCAGTACTTC. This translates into CASSRLLGQGDETQYF.

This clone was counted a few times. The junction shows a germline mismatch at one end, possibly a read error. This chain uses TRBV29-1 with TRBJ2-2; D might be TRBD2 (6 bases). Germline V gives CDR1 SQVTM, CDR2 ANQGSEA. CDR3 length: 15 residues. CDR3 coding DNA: TGCAGCGTCGAATCGTGGGGGAGGAACGCCGGGGAGCTGTTTTTT. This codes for CSVESWGRNAGELFF.

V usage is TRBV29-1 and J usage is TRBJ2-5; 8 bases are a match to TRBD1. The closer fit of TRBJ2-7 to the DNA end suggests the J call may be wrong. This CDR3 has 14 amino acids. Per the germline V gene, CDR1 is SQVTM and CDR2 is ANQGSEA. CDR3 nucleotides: TGCAGCGTCCACCTCGGGGGACAGGCCTACGAGCAGTACTTC. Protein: CSVHLGGQAYEQYF.

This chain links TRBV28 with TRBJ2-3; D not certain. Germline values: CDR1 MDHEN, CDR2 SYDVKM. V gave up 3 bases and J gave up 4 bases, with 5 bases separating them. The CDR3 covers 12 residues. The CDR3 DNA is TGTGCCAGCAGTTTTGTAGCAGATACGCAGTATTTT. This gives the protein CASSFVADTQYF. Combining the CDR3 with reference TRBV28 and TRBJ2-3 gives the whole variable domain DVKVTQSSRYLVKRTGEKVFLECVQDMDHENMFWYRQDPGLGLRLIYFSYDVKMKEKGDIPEGYSVSREKKERFSLILESASTNQTSMYLCASSFVADTQYFGPGTRLTVL.

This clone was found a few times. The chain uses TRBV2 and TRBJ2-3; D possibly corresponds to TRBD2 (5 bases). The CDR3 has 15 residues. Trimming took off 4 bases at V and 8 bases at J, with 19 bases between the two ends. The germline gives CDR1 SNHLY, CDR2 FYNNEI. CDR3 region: CASSVPTIHGGTQYF. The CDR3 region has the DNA TGTGCCAGCAGTGTTCCGACTATACATGGCGGTACGCAGTATTTT.

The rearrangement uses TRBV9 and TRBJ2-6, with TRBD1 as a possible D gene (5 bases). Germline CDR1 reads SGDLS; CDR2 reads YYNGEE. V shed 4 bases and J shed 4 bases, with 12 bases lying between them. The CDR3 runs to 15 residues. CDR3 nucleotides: TGTGCCAGCAGCCACCAGGGTGCCGGGGCCAACGTCCTGACTTTC. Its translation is CASSHQGAGANVLTF. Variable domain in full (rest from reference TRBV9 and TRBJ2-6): DSGVTQTPKHLITATGQRVTLRCSPRSGDLSVYWYQQSLDQGLQFLIQYYNGEERAKGNILERFSAQQFPDLHSELNLSSLELGDSALYFCASSHQGAGANVLTFGAGSRLTVL.

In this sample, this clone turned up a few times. The CDR3, as DNA: TGTGCCAGCAGCCGGACTAGCGGGAGATACAATGAGCAGTTCTTC. Translated: CASSRTSGRYNEQFF. The genes are TRBV11-1 and TRBJ2-1; 13 nucleotides match TRBD2. The CDR3 totals 15 residues. CDR1 SGHAT and CDR2 FQDESV come from the germline V gene (reference sequence). The V and J ends lost 5 bases and 4 bases, in that order; junction bases with no gene match: 2.

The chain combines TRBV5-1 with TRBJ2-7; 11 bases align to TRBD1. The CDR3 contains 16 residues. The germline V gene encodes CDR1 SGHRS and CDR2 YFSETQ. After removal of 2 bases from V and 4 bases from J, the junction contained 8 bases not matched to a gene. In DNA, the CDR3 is TGCGCCAGCAGCTTTGGACAGGGGGCGCTAGCTTACGAGCAGTACTTC. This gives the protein CASSFGQGALAYEQYF.

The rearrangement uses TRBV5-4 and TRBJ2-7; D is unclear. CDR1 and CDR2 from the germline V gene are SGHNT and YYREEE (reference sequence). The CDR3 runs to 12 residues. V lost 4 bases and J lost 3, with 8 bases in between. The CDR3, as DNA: TGTGCCAGCAGCCTGAACGGCTACGAGCAGTACTTC. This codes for CASSLNGYEQYF.

CDR3 protein: CASSTGYGYTF. In nucleotides, the CDR3 is TGTGCCAGCAGTACAGGGTATGGCTACACCTTC. The chain carries TRBV6-1 and TRBJ1-2, with D tentatively TRBD1 (6 bases). This CDR3 has 11 amino acids. V was cut by 5 bases and J by 5 bases, with 6 bases left in between. The germline CDR1 and CDR2 sequences are MNHNS and SASEGT.

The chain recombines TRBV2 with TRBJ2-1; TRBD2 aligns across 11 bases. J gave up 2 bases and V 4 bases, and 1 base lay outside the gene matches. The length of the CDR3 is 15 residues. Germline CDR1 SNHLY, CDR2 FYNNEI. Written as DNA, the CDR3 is TGTGCCAGCAGTGTGGGACTAGCGGCCTACAATGAGCAGTTCTTC. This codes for CASSVGLAAYNEQFF. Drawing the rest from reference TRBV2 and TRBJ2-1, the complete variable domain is EPEVTQTPSHQVTQMGQEVILRCVPISNHLYFYWYRQILGQKVEFLVSFYNNEISEKSEIFDDQFSVERPDGSNFTLKIRSTKLEDSAMYFCASSVGLAAYNEQFFGPGTRLTVL.

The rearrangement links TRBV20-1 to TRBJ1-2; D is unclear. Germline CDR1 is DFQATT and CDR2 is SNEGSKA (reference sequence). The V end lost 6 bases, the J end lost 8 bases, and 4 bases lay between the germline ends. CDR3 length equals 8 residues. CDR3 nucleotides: TGCAGTGCAAGCGGCTACACCTTC. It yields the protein CSASGYTF.

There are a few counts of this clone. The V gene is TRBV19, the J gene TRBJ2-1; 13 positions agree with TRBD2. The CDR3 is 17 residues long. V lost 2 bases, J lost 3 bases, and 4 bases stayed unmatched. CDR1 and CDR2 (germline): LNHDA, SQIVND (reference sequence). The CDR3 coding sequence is TGTGCCAGTAGTATACCTGGACTAGCGGGAGACTACAATGAGCAGTTCTTC. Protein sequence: CASSIPGLAGDYNEQFF.

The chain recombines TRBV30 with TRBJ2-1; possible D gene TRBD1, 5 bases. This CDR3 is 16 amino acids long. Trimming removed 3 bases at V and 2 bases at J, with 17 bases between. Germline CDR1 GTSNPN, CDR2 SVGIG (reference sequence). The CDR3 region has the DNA TGTGCCTGGAGCCAAAGTGGGCAGGGTCCCTACAATGAGCAGTTCTTC. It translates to CAWSQSGQGPYNEQFF.

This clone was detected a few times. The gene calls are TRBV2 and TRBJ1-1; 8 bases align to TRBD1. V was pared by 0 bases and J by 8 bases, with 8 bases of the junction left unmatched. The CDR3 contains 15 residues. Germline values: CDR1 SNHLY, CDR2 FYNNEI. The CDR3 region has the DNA TGTGCCAGCAGTGAAGCGCAGGGCAGGGGGCAGGAAGCTTTCTTT. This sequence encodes CASSEAQGRGQEAFF. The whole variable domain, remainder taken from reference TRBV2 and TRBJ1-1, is EPEVTQTPSHQVTQMGQEVILRCVPISNHLYFYWYRQILGQKVEFLVSFYNNEISEKSEIFDDQFSVERPDGSNFTLKIRSTKLEDSAMYFCASSEAQGRGQEAFFGQGTRLTVV.

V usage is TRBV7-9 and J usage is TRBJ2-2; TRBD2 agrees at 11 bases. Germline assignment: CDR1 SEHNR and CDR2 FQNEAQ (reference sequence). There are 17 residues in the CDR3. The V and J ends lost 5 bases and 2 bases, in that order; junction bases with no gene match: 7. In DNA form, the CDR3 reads TGTGCCAGCAGCCCGCGGACTAGCGGGCGAAACACCGGGGAGCTGTTTTTT. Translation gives CASSPRTSGRNTGELFF. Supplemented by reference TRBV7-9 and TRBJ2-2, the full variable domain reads DTGVSQNPRHKITKRGQNVTFRCDPISEHNRLYWYRQTLGQGPEFLTYFQNEAQLEKSRLLSDRFSAERPKGSFSTLEIQRTEQGDSAMYLCASSPRTSGRNTGELFFGEGSRLTVL.

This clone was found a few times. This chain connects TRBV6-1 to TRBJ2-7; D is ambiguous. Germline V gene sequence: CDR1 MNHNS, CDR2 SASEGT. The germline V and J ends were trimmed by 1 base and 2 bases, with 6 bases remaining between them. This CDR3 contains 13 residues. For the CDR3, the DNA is TGTGCCAGCAGTGAAGTCCCCGCCTACGAGCAGTACTTC. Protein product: CASSEVPAYEQYF.

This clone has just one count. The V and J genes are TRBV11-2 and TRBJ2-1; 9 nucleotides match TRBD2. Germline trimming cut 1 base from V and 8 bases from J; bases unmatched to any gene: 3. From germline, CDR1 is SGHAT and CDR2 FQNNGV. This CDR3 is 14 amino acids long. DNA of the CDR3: TGTGCCAGCAGCTTAGGCCTAGCGGGGCATGAGCAGTTCTTC. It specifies CASSLGLAGHEQFF. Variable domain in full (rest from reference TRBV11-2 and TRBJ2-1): EAGVAQSPRYKIIEKRQSVAFWCNPISGHATLYWYQQILGQGPKLLIQFQNNGVVDDSQLPKDRFSAERLKGVDSTLKIQPAKLEDSAVYLCASSLGLAGHEQFFGPGTRLTVL.

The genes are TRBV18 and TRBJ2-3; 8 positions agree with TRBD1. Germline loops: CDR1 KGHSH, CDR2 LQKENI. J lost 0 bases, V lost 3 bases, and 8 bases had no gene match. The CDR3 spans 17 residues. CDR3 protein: CASSPYGQGGSTDTQYF. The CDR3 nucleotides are TGTGCCAGCTCACCCTACGGACAGGGAGGAAGCACAGATACGCAGTATTTT.